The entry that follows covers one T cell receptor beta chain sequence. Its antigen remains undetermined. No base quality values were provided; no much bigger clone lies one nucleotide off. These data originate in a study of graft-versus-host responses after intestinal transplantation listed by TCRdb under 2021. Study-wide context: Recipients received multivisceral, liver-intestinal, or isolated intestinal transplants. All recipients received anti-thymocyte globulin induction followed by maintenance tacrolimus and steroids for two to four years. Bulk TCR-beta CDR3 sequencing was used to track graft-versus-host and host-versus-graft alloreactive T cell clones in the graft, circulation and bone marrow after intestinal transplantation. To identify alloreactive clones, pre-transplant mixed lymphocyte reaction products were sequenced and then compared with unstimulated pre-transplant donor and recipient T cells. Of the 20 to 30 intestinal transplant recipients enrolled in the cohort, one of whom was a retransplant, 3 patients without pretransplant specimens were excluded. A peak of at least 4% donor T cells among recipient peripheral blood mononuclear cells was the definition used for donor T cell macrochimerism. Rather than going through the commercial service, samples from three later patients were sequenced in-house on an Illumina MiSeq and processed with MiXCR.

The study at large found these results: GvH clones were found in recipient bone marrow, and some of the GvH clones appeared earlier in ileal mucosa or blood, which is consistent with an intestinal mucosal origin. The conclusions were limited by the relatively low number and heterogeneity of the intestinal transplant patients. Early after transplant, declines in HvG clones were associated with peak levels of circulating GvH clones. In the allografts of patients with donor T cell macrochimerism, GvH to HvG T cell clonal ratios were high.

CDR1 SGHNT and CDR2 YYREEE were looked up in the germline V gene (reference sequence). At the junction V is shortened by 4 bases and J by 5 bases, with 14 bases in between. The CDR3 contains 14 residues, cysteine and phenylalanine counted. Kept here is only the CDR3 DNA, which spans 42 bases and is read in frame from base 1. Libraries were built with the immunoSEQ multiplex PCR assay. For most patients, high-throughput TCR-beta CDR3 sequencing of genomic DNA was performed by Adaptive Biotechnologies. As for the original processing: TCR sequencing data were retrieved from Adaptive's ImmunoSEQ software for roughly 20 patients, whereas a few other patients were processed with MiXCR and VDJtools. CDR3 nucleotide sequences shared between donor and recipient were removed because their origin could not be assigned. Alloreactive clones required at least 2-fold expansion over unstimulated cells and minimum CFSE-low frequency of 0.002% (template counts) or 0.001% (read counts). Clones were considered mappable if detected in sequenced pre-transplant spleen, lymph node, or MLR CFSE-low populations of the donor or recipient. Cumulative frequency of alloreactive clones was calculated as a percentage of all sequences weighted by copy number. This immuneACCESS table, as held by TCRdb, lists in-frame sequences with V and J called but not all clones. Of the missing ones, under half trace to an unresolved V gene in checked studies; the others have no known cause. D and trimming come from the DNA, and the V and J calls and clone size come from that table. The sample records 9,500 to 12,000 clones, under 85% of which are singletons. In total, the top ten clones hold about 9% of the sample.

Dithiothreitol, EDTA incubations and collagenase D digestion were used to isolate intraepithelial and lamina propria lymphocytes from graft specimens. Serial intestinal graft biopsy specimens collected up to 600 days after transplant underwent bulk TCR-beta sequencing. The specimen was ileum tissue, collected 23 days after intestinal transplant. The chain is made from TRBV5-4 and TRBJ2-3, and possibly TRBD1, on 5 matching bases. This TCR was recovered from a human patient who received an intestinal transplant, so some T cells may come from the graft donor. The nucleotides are TGTGCCAGCAGCACTGCGTGGGGCGGAGATACGCAGTATTTT. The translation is CASSTAWGGDTQYF.